These 18 T cell receptor beta chains were sequenced from one sample in a study of T-cell reconstitution after alpha-beta-depleted transplantation in children. Unique molecular identifiers were incorporated during preparation of the TCRbeta library. TCRdb independently ran MiXCR on the PCR reads; one entry per CDR3 protein. The data hold just over 950,000 distinct CDR3 sequences, with less than 30% observed a single time. The material sequenced was PBMCs, mostly from graft donor cells, taken 360 days after TCRalphabeta/CD19-depleted stem cell transplant. The receptors here all came from a boy in the first two years of life who had a stem cell transplant for SCID, so the T cells may come from the graft donor.

This clonotype came up a few times. The rearrangement links TRBV29-1 to TRBJ2-7, with 8 bases that match TRBD2. Per germline, CDR1 SQVTM and CDR2 ANQGSEA. J was trimmed by 2 bases and V by 5 bases; bases with no gene match: 8. The CDR3 consists of 14 residues. The CDR3 sequence is CSVSKRGPPYEQYF. CDR3 bases: TGCAGCGTTTCAAAGCGGGGGCCACCCTACGAGCAGTACTTC.

This clonotype was counted only a few times. The chain joins TRBV29-1 to TRBJ2-1, with no clear D. Trimming removed 3 bases at V and 2 bases at J, with 11 bases between. The CDR3 totals 14 residues. Germline CDR1 is SQVTM and CDR2 is ANQGSEA. The CDR3 sequence is CSVDNGLTYNEQFF. DNA of the CDR3: TGCAGCGTTGATAACGGCCTTACCTACAATGAGCAGTTCTTC.

The V gene is TRBV2, the J gene TRBJ2-3; tentatively, D is TRBD2 (5 bases). V was shortened by 4 bases and J by 4 bases, with 9 bases between the two germline ends. Germline V gene data show CDR1 as SNHLY and CDR2 as FYNNEI. The CDR3 spans 13 residues. CDR3 amino acids: CASSGRTADTQYF. The CDR3 DNA follows: TGTGCCAGCAGTGGTAGGACTGCAGATACGCAGTATTTT.

There are many counts of this clonotype. The chain has TRBV18 and TRBJ2-2; 9 nucleotides agree with TRBD1. This CDR3 has 15 amino acids. Looked up from germline, CDR1 is KGHSH and CDR2 is LQKENI. The V segment lost 5 bases and the J segment 1 base; nucleotides outside the gene matches: 2. CDR3 in amino acids: CASSTGQGNTGELFF. CDR3 nucleotides: TGTGCCAGCTCAACGGGACAGGGGAACACCGGGGAGCTGTTTTTT.

The J gene is TRBJ2-2, the V gene TRBV28, with D perhaps TRBD1 (6 bases). The CDR3 is 16 residues long. V lost 7 bases and J lost 5, with 20 bases in between. The V gene's germline CDR1 is MDHEN and CDR2 SYDVKM. This CDR3 is CASTPWGQGKTGELFF. CDR3 coding DNA: TGTGCCAGCACCCCCTGGGGGCAAGGGAAGACCGGGGAGCTGTTTTTT.

A few counts support this clonotype. The V and J genes are TRBV20-1 and TRBJ2-5, with 12 bases fitting TRBD2. CDR1 DFQATT and CDR2 SNEGSKA come from the germline V gene (reference sequence). The CDR3 is 15 amino acids. V shed 0 bases, J shed 5 bases, and the junction held 4 bases outside the gene matches. CDR3 sequence (DNA): TGCAGTGCTAGAGATGCTAGCGGGGGGGCGGAGACCCAGTACTTC. Translated: CSARDASGGAETQYF.

The genes are TRBV7-9 and TRBJ2-3; maybe TRBD2 (5 bases). The CDR3 length is 15 residues. CDR1 is SEHNR, CDR2 FQNEAQ, per germline (reference sequence). V gave up 5 bases and J gave up 6 bases, with 18 bases separating them. For the CDR3, the DNA is TGTGCCAGCAGCCCCGGCACTAAGGGCGGGGATACGCAGTATTTT. Encoded protein: CASSPGTKGGDTQYF.

The chain has TRBV7-9 and TRBJ1-5; no clear D gene. The V gene lost 1 base and the J gene lost 7 bases, with 11 bases spanning the gap. CDR3 length: 14 residues. Germline CDR1 reads SEHNR; CDR2 reads FQNEAQ (reference sequence). The CDR3: CASSLGGPQQPQHF. CDR3 nucleotide sequence: TGTGCCAGCAGCTTAGGAGGTCCGCAGCAGCCCCAGCATTTT.

The V and J genes are TRBV11-2 and TRBJ2-5; 9 bases line up with TRBD1. The CDR3 length is 16 residues. Per the germline V gene, CDR1 is SGHAT and CDR2 is FQNNGV. The V and J ends lost 5 bases and 5 bases, in that order; junction bases with no gene match: 12. This CDR3 is CASSHRGPPNFETQYF. DNA for the CDR3: TGTGCCAGCAGCCACAGGGGGCCCCCTAATTTCGAGACCCAGTACTTC.

The gene calls are TRBV29-1 and TRBJ2-2; D tentatively reads TRBD1 or TRBD2 (5 bases each). Germline assignment: CDR1 SQVTM and CDR2 ANQGSEA. The CDR3 spans 12 residues. V was trimmed by 6 bases and J by 6 bases, leaving 11 bases between them. The DNA for the CDR3 is TGCAGCGTCCTACTAGGGGCCGGGGAGCTGTTTTTT. Its translation: CSVLLGAGELFF.

The rearrangement joins TRBV9 to TRBJ2-2; 9 bases align to TRBD2. Germline lookup yields CDR1 SGDLS and CDR2 YYNGEE. After removal of 3 bases from V and 4 bases from J, the junction contained 7 bases not matched to a gene. The CDR3 is 16 residues long. The CDR3 region has the DNA TGTGCCAGCAGCGAGGGGGCGGGGGGGCGCACCGGGGAGCTGTTTTTT. As protein: CASSEGAGGRTGELFF. Complete variable domain (other parts from reference TRBV9 and TRBJ2-2): DSGVTQTPKHLITATGQRVTLRCSPRSGDLSVYWYQQSLDQGLQFLIQYYNGEERAKGNILERFSAQQFPDLHSELNLSSLELGDSALYFCASSEGAGGRTGELFFGEGSRLTVL.

This clonotype was counted a few times. The chain employs TRBV6-2 or TRBV6-3 and TRBJ2-3, with D tentatively TRBD2 (5 bases). Germline V lookup: CDR1 MNHEY, CDR2 SVGEGT. Deletions cut 3 bases from V and 0 bases from J, with 10 bases between. There are 15 residues in the CDR3. As DNA, the CDR3 is TGTGCCAGCAGTTATGCAGACTACAGCACAGATACGCAGTATTTT. Translating it yields CASSYADYSTDTQYF.

The table lists this clonotype with a few counts. V and J are TRBV12-3 or TRBV12-4 and TRBJ1-1, with 8 bases lining up with TRBD1. The CDR3 sequence is 15 residues long. V trimming: 6 bases; J trimming: 1 base; junction bases outside the gene matches: 7. The CDR3 spells CASRPSRGPNTEAFF. The CDR3 DNA reads as TGTGCCAGCAGGCCAAGCAGGGGGCCGAACACTGAAGCTTTCTTT.

The sample holds a few counts of this clonotype. The V gene is TRBV28, the J gene TRBJ2-1; no definite D call. CDR1 and CDR2 (germline): MDHEN, SYDVKM. The ends were cut back, 3 bases at V and 9 bases at J, with 12 bases in the middle. The CDR3 is 13 residues long. The DNA for the CDR3 is TGTGCCAGCAGTTTTTCCGACGGTATTGAGCAGTTCTTC. It yields the protein CASSFSDGIEQFF.

The gene calls are TRBV27 and TRBJ2-1; D might be TRBD1 (6 bases). The germline V gene encodes CDR1 MNHEY and CDR2 SMNVEV (reference sequence). The CDR3 spans 15 residues. Trimming took off 7 bases at V and 3 bases at J, with 16 bases between the two ends. The CDR3 DNA is TGTGCCAGCACCCCGGACAGAAAATTCTACAATGAGCAGTTCTTC. The encoded protein is CASTPDRKFYNEQFF.

The table lists this clonotype with a few counts. This sequence joins TRBV6-5 and TRBJ1-3; D is unresolved. The CDR3 is made up of 15 amino acids. CDR1 and CDR2 from the germline V gene are MNHEY and SVGAGI. V was pared by 2 bases and J by 0 bases, with 8 bases between. For the CDR3, the DNA is TGTGCCAGCAGTTACAGTTTCTCCTCTGGAAACACCATATATTTT. This sequence encodes CASSYSFSSGNTIYF.

The chain is built from TRBV9 and TRBJ1-1, with D perhaps TRBD1 (5 bases). The CDR3 loop spans 15 amino acids. Trimming left V 4 bases short and J 2 bases short, with 15 bases between. Germline V gives CDR1 SGDLS, CDR2 YYNGEE. The CDR3 protein is CASSLPPRGNTEAFF. CDR3 bases: TGTGCCAGCAGCTTACCTCCGAGGGGAAACACTGAAGCTTTCTTT. The full variable domain, with the rest looked up from reference TRBV9 and TRBJ1-1, is DSGVTQTPKHLITATGQRVTLRCSPRSGDLSVYWYQQSLDQGLQFLIQYYNGEERAKGNILERFSAQQFPDLHSELNLSSLELGDSALYFCASSLPPRGNTEAFFGQGTRLTVV.

This chain's CDR3 is CATSPTGGWETQYF. The CDR3 DNA reads as TGTGCCACCAGCCCGACAGGGGGATGGGAGACCCAGTACTTC. The chain joins TRBV15 to TRBJ2-5, with TRBD1 matching 9 bases. V shed 5 bases and J 5 bases; nucleotides not matched to a gene: 6. The CDR3 length is 14 residues. CDR1 and CDR2 (germline): LNHNV, YYDKDF (reference sequence).